What follows is one T cell receptor (beta chain) and its context. Sequenced by immunoSEQ multiplex PCR; TCRdb stores in-frame clones only, minus some. This table has about 270,000 clones, 80% to 90% appearing once. This sample is part of a study of blood T cell repertoires in COVID-19. CDR1 and CDR2 from the germline V gene are MNHEY and SVGAGI. This CDR3 contains 16 residues. V lost 2 bases, J lost 4 bases, and 10 bases stayed unmatched. This chain joins TRBV6-5 and TRBJ2-7, with 8 bases matching TRBD2. The clonotype was recovered from a woman between 45 and 65 years old with acute or convalescent COVID-19. Specimen: peripheral blood. CDR3 region: CASSYQGLDLPYEQYF. As DNA, the CDR3 is TGTGCCAGCAGTTACCAGGGACTAGACTTACCTTACGAGCAGTACTTC.